The clone carrying this TCR beta chain was counted many times. The antigen is unknown. There are 16 residues in the CDR3. V shed 0 bases, J shed 4 bases, and the junction held 6 bases outside the gene matches. Germline loops: CDR1 MNHNY, CDR2 SVGAGI (reference sequence). TCRdb analysed the 5' RACE reads with MiXCR anew, one entry per CDR3 protein. The repertoire holds some 250,000 distinct CDR3 sequences, with 3.6% as singletons. This record comes from a study of T cells after yellow fever vaccination. Study in general: The authors prepared low-cell-number fractions using SMART-Seq v4 Ultra Low Input. Study results and caveats: There was a small share of clonotypes that showed up in both the CD4 and CD8 compartments.

The material was PBMCs, obtained 15 days after the yellow fever booster vaccination. The rearrangement joins TRBV6-6 to TRBJ2-3; 8 nucleotides match TRBD1. The sequence came from a man between 18 and 35 years old who received the YFV17D yellow fever vaccine. The CDR3 loop reads CASSYSGQGVSDTQYF. Written as DNA, the CDR3 is TGTGCCAGCAGTTACTCAGGACAGGGAGTCTCAGATACGCAGTATTTT.